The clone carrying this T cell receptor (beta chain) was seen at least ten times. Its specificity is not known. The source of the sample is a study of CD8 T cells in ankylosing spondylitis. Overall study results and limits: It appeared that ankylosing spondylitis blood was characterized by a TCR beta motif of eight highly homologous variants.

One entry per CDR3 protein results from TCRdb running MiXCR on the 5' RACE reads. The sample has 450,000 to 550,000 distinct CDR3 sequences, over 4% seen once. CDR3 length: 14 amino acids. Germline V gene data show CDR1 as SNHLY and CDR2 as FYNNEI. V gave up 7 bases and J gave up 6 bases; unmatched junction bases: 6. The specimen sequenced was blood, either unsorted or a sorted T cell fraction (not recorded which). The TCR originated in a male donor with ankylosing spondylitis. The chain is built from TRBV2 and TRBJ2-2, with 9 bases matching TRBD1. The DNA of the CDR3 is TGTGCCAGCACCTTACGACAGGGGGCCGGGGAGCTGTTTTTT. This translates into CASTLRQGAGELFF. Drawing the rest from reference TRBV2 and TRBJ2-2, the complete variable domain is EPEVTQTPSHQVTQMGQEVILRCVPISNHLYFYWYRQILGQKVEFLVSFYNNEISEKSEIFDDQFSVERPDGSNFTLKIRSTKLEDSAMYFCASTLRQGAGELFFGEGSRLTVL.